This T cell receptor (beta chain) is from a study of response to subunit inactivated influenza vaccine. One entry per CDR3 protein, called by TCRdb with MiXCR from the RT-PCR reads. The repertoire includes roughly 570,000 distinct CDR3 sequences, around 15% of them detected once, and roughly 11% sits in the top ten. Study results and limitations: The study's authors posited that every seasonal influenza vaccination enlists few new T cells.

The V gene's germline CDR1 is DFQATT and CDR2 SNEGSKA (reference sequence). This CDR3 spans 13 amino acids. With V trimmed by 2 bases and J by 3 bases, 3 bases remained unmatched. As regards this clonotype: Its specificity is not known.

The material sequenced was PBMCs from blood, taken roughly 13 days after vaccination. This receptor was identified in a man over 45 who received an inactivated influenza vaccine. V usage is TRBV20-1 and J usage is TRBJ1-1; 7 nucleotides align to TRBD1. In DNA, the CDR3 is TGCAGTGCTAGACAGGGGGGGGACACTGAAGCTTTCTTT. It encodes CSARQGGDTEAFF.